Included here is one T cell receptor beta chain sequence, with context. Its antigen is currently unknown. All patients relapsed after autologous stem cell transplantation, and brentuximab vedotin exposure varied. The sample belongs to a study of PD-1 blockade in classical Hodgkin lymphoma. At the level of the study: Patients were administered nivolumab (3 mg/kg intravenously) every 2 weeks.

CDR1 and CDR2 (germline): MNHNY, SVGAGI (reference sequence). This CDR3 is 14 amino acids long. Trimming cost V 5 bases and J 0 bases, with 10 bases left between them. Study-wide points: Compared with baseline, CD4+ but not CD8+ TCR diversity had risen significantly by C4D1.

Libraries were prepared by immunoSEQ multiplex PCR; TCRdb keeps only in-frame clonotypes and omits some of them. The repertoire consists of roughly 41,000 clones, with 88% occurring once and the leading ten covering 7.7%. The sequence was obtained from a human donor with classical Hodgkin lymphoma. The material was peripheral blood mononuclear cells (PBMCs), obtained before the second cycle of nivolumab. The chain uses TRBV6-6 and TRBJ1-2; maybe TRBD1 (5 bases). The CDR3 is CASSRQSANYGYTF. The CDR3 DNA reads as TGTGCCAGCAGTAGACAGTCAGCTAACTATGGCTACACCTTC.